These 18 T cell receptor beta chains were all obtained from the same sample, sequenced in a study of cytomegalovirus exposure and HLA in healthy donors. 13 Jbeta primers and 60 Vbeta primers were used for the PCR. TCRdb's copy holds only in-frame clones and misses some; the assay was immunoSEQ multiplex PCR. The top ten hold under 5% of the sample, which has over 100,000 clones, under 85% seen once. Sequencing was carried out using PBMCs. The source is a male donor in good health and CMV-seropositive.

The J gene is TRBJ2-7, the V gene TRBV7-6; tentative D call: TRBD2 (5 bases). V was trimmed by 0 bases and J by 11 bases, leaving 17 bases between them. From germline, CDR1 is SGHVS and CDR2 FNYEAQ. This CDR3 has 14 amino acids. The CDR3, as DNA: TGTGCCAGCAGCTTAGCGGGGTCTAACGGGGTGAAGTACTTC. Translating it yields CASSLAGSNGVKYF. The complete variable domain, with remaining parts taken from reference TRBV7-6 and TRBJ2-7, reads GAGVSQSPRYKVTKRGQDVALRCDPISGHVSLYWYRQALGQGPEFLTYFNYEAQQDKSGLPNDRFSAERPEGSISTLTIQRTEQRDSAMYRCASSLAGSNGVKYFGPGTRLTVT.

The chain links TRBV29-1 to TRBJ2-3; 7 nucleotides match TRBD1. Germline CDR1 reads SQVTM; CDR2 reads ANQGSEA. V trimming: 7 bases; J trimming: 2 bases; junction bases outside the gene matches: 9. CDR3 length equals 14 residues. The CDR3 DNA follows: TGCAGCGCTGTAAGACAGGGAAACACAGATACGCAGTATTTT. Translating it yields CSAVRQGNTDTQYF.

The J gene is TRBJ2-7, the V gene TRBV7-8; a possible D gene is TRBD1 (6 bases). The CDR3 covers 13 residues. Germline V gives CDR1 SGHVS, CDR2 FQNEAQ. Deletions cut 5 bases from V and 7 bases from J, with 15 bases between. CDR3 residues: CASSIHRVGEQYF. CDR3 in DNA: TGTGCCAGCAGCATCCACAGGGTAGGGGAGCAGTACTTC.

This chain links TRBV2 with TRBJ1-4; D perhaps matches TRBD1 (6 bases). Per germline, CDR1 SNHLY and CDR2 FYNNEI. This CDR3 contains 18 residues. The ends were cut back, 2 bases at V and 2 bases at J, with 18 bases in the middle. DNA of the CDR3: TGTGCCAGCAGTGAATTGGTATACAGGGAGGGGACTAATGAAAAACTGTTTTTT. It codes for CASSELVYREGTNEKLFF.

The chain couples TRBV19 to TRBJ2-1, with TRBD2 identical over 11 bases. Germline-derived CDR1 and CDR2 are LNHDA and SQIVND (reference sequence). V shed 3 bases, J shed 0 bases, and the junction held 10 bases outside the gene matches. The CDR3 has 19 residues. CDR3 region: CASSIQLAGGLSSYNEQFF. CDR3 DNA: TGTGCCAGTAGTATTCAGCTAGCGGGGGGCCTAAGCTCCTACAATGAGCAGTTCTTC.

The chain joins TRBV6-6 to TRBJ1-2; TRBD1 matches at 9 bases. The CDR3 covers 14 residues. CDR1 is MNHNY, CDR2 SVGAGI, per germline (reference sequence). V shed 2 bases and J 2 bases; nucleotides not matched to a gene: 0. CDR3 in DNA: TGTGCCAGCAGTTACGGGACAGGGAACTATGGCTACACCTTC. Translation: CASSYGTGNYGYTF.

This chain joins TRBV28 and TRBJ2-7, with D unresolved. The ends were cut back, 8 bases at V and 5 bases at J, with 16 bases in the middle. The CDR3 sequence is 13 residues long. The germline gives CDR1 MDHEN, CDR2 SYDVKM. The DNA of the CDR3 is TGTGCCAGCCGAACGGCGCCAGGCCACGAGCAGTACTTC. It specifies CASRTAPGHEQYF.

This clone was detected once. V gene TRBV27 combines with J gene TRBJ2-5, with a weak D call TRBD2 (6 bases). The CDR3 is 16 residues long. Germline values: CDR1 MNHEY, CDR2 SMNVEV (reference sequence). V was clipped by 3 bases and J by 11 bases, with 25 bases between them. For the CDR3, the DNA is TGTGCCAGCAGTTTCACTCGGCAGGGCGCCTGGGGGGAGCAGTACTTC. Translating it yields CASSFTRQGAWGEQYF.

CDR3 DNA: TGTGCCAGCAGACTAGGTGCGGGGCCCACAGATACGCAGTATTTT. It is translated as CASRLGAGPTDTQYF. The V and J genes are TRBV25-1 and TRBJ2-3, with D possibly TRBD2 on 6 matching bases. Trimming shortened V by 6 bases and J by 2 bases, and 15 bases separated the two germline ends. Germline V lookup: CDR1 MGHDK, CDR2 SYGVNS. The CDR3 length is 15 residues.

The chain couples TRBV28 to TRBJ1-3; D is unclear. With 5 bases removed from V and 0 bases from J, the gap between germline ends came to 17 bases. Germline V gene data show CDR1 as MDHEN and CDR2 as SYDVKM. CDR3 length: 17 amino acids. The CDR3 DNA is TGTGCCAGCAGTCAAACCGGTGTCCCCATCTCTGGAAACACCATATATTTT. Its protein is CASSQTGVPISGNTIYF.

CDR3 bases: TGTGCCAGCAGCCAAGAGGGGGCAGGCTATTACGAGCAGTACTTC. Amino acids: CASSQEGAGYYEQYF. J is TRBJ2-7 and V is TRBV4-2; D possibly corresponds to TRBD1 (6 bases). There are 15 residues in the CDR3. The germline V gene has CDR1 LGHNA and CDR2 YNFKEQ. V was pared by 0 bases and J by 4 bases, with 13 bases between.

This clone is a singleton in its sample. This sequence joins TRBV7-9 and TRBJ2-7, with D perhaps matching TRBD1 (5 bases). Trimming took off 1 base at V and 3 bases at J, with 10 bases between the two ends. CDR1 is SEHNR, CDR2 FQNEAQ, per germline (reference sequence). The CDR3 consists of 14 residues. CDR3 residues: CASSLGAGFYEQYF. CDR3 sequence (DNA): TGTGCCAGCAGCTTAGGGGCAGGGTTCTACGAGCAGTACTTC.

J is TRBJ1-1 and V is TRBV11-3; D remains ambiguous. Germline CDR1 is SGHNT and CDR2 is YENEEA. Trimming removed 3 bases at V and 1 base at J, with 9 bases between. There are 14 residues in the CDR3. CDR3 region: CASSFGGPNTEAFF. Here the CDR3 DNA reads TGTGCCAGCAGCTTCGGAGGACCGAACACTGAAGCTTTCTTT.

V usage is TRBV5-6 and J usage is TRBJ1-2; TRBD1 matches at 9 bases. Germline-derived CDR1 and CDR2 are SGHDT and YYEEEE. Trimming removed 2 bases from V and 4 bases from J; junction bases left unmatched: 6. CDR3 length equals 15 residues. The CDR3: CASSFPGQGSYGYTF. The DNA for the CDR3 is TGTGCCAGCAGCTTTCCGGGACAGGGAAGCTATGGCTACACCTTC.

The sample holds a few counts of this clone. The gene calls are TRBV2 and TRBJ1-6; D is undetermined. Looked up from germline, CDR1 is SNHLY and CDR2 is FYNNEI. The CDR3 extends over 13 amino acids. Between the trimmed V and J ends, which lost 3 bases and 10 bases, there was a span of 10 bases. The CDR3 DNA reads TGTGCCAGCAGTGAGGAGGGAGGATCACCCCTCCACTTT. This encodes CASSEEGGSPLHF.

V is TRBV5-1 and J is TRBJ2-1; D is possibly TRBD1 (7 bases). The V gene's germline CDR1 is SGHRS and CDR2 YFSETQ. Trimming removed 1 base at V and 3 bases at J, with 11 bases between. The CDR3 is 15 amino acids. The CDR3 protein is CASSLPGGGYNEQFF. CDR3 coding DNA: TGCGCCAGCAGCTTGCCAGGGGGAGGCTACAATGAGCAGTTCTTC. Supplemented by reference TRBV5-1 and TRBJ2-1, the full variable domain reads KAGVTQTPRYLIKTRGQQVTLSCSPISGHRSVSWYQQTPGQGLQFLFEYFSETQRNKGNFPGRFSGRQFSNSRSEMNVSTLELGDSALYLCASSLPGGGYNEQFFGPGTRLTVL.

The chain couples TRBV18 to TRBJ2-7; 7 bases are a match to TRBD1. The CDR3 loop spans 16 amino acids. CDR1 is KGHSH and CDR2 is LQKENI in the germline V gene. The junction had 7 bases not matched to a gene; V was cut back by 2 bases and J by 0 bases. The CDR3 DNA sequence: TGTGCCAGCTCACCATTGGACAGGTTGAGCTCCTACGAGCAGTACTTC. Translated: CASSPLDRLSSYEQYF. The complete variable domain, with remaining parts taken from reference TRBV18 and TRBJ2-7, reads NAGVMQNPRHLVRRRGQEARLRCSPMKGHSHVYWYRQLPEEGLKFMVYLQKENIIDESGMPKERFSAEFPKEGPSILRIQQVVRGDSAAYFCASSPLDRLSSYEQYFGPGTRLTVT.

The chain combines TRBV28 with TRBJ2-7, with 8 bases that match TRBD1. Germline CDR1 and CDR2: MDHEN and SYDVKM. After removal of 4 bases from V and 2 bases from J, the junction contained 10 bases not matched to a gene. The CDR3 is 16 amino acids. CDR3 DNA sequence: TGTGCCAGCAGTTCCTCGGGGGACAGGTCCCCCTACGAGCAGTACTTC. It encodes CASSSSGDRSPYEQYF.